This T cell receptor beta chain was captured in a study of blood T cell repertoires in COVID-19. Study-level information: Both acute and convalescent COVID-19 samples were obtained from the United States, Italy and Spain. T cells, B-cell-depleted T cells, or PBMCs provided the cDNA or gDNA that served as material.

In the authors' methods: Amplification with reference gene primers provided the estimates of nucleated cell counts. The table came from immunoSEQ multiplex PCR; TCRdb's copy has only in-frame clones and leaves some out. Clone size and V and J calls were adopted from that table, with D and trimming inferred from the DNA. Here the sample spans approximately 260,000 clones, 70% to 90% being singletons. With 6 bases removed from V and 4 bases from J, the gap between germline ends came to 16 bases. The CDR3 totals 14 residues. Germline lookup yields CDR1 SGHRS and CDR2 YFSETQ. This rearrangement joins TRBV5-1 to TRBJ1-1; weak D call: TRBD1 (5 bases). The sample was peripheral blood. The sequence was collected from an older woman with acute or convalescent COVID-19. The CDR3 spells CASKFRVGGTEAFF. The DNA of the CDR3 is TGCGCCAGCAAGTTTAGGGTCGGGGGCACTGAAGCTTTCTTT. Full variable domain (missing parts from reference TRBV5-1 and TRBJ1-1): KAGVTQTPRYLIKTRGQQVTLSCSPISGHRSVSWYQQTPGQGLQFLFEYFSETQRNKGNFPGRFSGRQFSNSRSEMNVSTLELGDSALYLCASKFRVGGTEAFFGQGTRLTVV.